Listed below are T cell receptor beta chains from one sample, sequenced in a study of shared clonotypes between healthy human individuals. Generated by immunoSEQ multiplex PCR, the TCRdb table keeps only in-frame clones and is missing some. The sample contains some 450,000 clones, roughly three quarters of which appear only once. Sequenced sample: PBMCs. The receptors stem from a woman aged 40 to 50 in good health. Some clones in this sample may be carry-over from other donors' samples. Each CDR3 is given with its conserved first and last residue. D genes are given only for firm matches. Size tells how often a clone was seen (once, few, many) or the class of an expanded clone, and some rows leave it out.

v_call,d_call,j_call,clone_size,cdr3_length,cdr3_aa,cdr3_nt
TRBV7-2,NA,TRBJ2-5,NA,14,CASSLGYSYETQYF,TGTGCCAGCAGCTTAGGGTACAGCTACGAGACCCAGTACTTC
TRBV29-1,NA,TRBJ1-1,few,13,CSVVGARNTEAFF,TGCAGCGTTGTGGGGGCCAGGAACACTGAAGCTTTCTTT
TRBV5-1,NA,TRBJ2-5,NA,15,CASSLEWQGRETQYF,TGCGCCAGCAGCTTGGAATGGCAGGGGAGGGAGACCCAGTACTTC
TRBV9,NA,TRBJ1-2,NA,15,CASSGRAPNNYGYTF,TGTGCCAGCAGCGGAAGGGCACCAAATAACTATGGCTACACCTTC
TRBV11-2,TRBD2,TRBJ2-3,NA,16,CASSLGSAGGADTQYF,TGTGCCAGCAGCTTAGGTTCAGCGGGAGGCGCAGATACGCAGTATTTT
TRBV5-1,NA,TRBJ2-7,NA,15,CASSLAAGEVYEQYF,TGCGCCAGCAGCTTGGCCGCCGGGGAGGTCTACGAGCAGTACTTC
TRBV6-6,TRBD1,TRBJ2-3,NA,15,CASNRQGALLDPQYF,TGTGCCAGCAATAGACAGGGGGCGCTCCTAGATCCGCAGTATTTT
TRBV6-5,NA,TRBJ2-6,NA,13,CASTESGANVLTF,TGTGCCAGCACCGAGAGTGGGGCCAACGTCCTGACTTTC
TRBV9,NA,TRBJ1-1,NA,14,CASSGGHLNTEAFF,TGTGCCAGCAGCGGGGGACACCTAAACACTGAAGCTTTCTTT
TRBV7-3,NA,TRBJ2-3,NA,14,CASSLFPSADTQYF,TGTGCCAGCAGCTTATTTCCTAGCGCAGATACGCAGTATTTT
TRBV9,NA,TRBJ1-3,NA,18,CASSVGVAGPSSGNTIYF,TGTGCCAGCAGCGTAGGAGTCGCAGGGCCGAGCTCTGGAAACACCATATATTTT
TRBV5-4,NA,TRBJ2-6,NA,15,CASSLGGIGANVLTF,TGTGCCAGCAGCTTGGGAGGGATTGGGGCCAACGTCCTGACTTTC
TRBV5-4,NA,TRBJ2-1,NA,13,CASSQKGADEQFF,TGTGCCAGCAGCCAAAAGGGAGCCGATGAGCAGTTCTTC
TRBV6-1,TRBD2,TRBJ2-6,NA,15,CASGLAGLGANVLTF,TGTGCCAGCGGACTAGCGGGACTTGGGGCCAACGTCCTGACTTTC
TRBV6-5,NA,TRBJ2-3,NA,15,CASSPGLPSTDTQYF,TGTGCCAGCAGCCCCGGACTACCAAGCACAGATACGCAGTATTTT
TRBV7-9,NA,TRBJ2-2,NA,13,CASSPGGTGELFF,TGTGCCAGCAGCCCAGGGGGGACCGGGGAGCTGTTTTTT
TRBV29-1,NA,TRBJ2-2,NA,14,CSVESSVHTGELFF,TGCAGCGTTGAAAGTAGCGTACACACCGGGGAGCTGTTTTTT
TRBV7-9,NA,TRBJ1-2,NA,12,CASSLEGYGYTF,TGTGCCAGCAGCTTAGAAGGCTATGGCTACACCTTC
TRBV18,NA,TRBJ1-4,NA,14,CASSPEGKNEKLFF,TGTGCCAGCTCACCAGAGGGCAAAAATGAAAAACTGTTTTTT
TRBV27,TRBD2,TRBJ2-5,NA,14,CASSSSGLRETQYF,TGTGCCAGCAGTTCTAGCGGGTTGCGAGAGACCCAGTACTTC
TRBV4-1,NA,TRBJ2-7,NA,15,CASSQDHLARYEQYF,TGCGCCAGCAGCCAAGATCACTTGGCTCGGTACGAGCAGTACTTC
TRBV7-3,TRBD1,TRBJ1-3,NA,17,CASSPAGQGARGNTIYF,TGTGCCAGCAGCCCGGCGGGACAGGGGGCGCGAGGAAACACCATATATTTT
TRBV5-6,TRBD1,TRBJ2-7,NA,14,CASSGTGGSYEQYF,TGTGCCAGCAGCGGGACAGGGGGCTCCTACGAGCAGTACTTC
TRBV27,TRBD2,TRBJ2-7,NA,14,CASSSGLAAYEQYF,TGTGCCAGCAGTTCGGGACTAGCGGCTTACGAGCAGTACTTC
TRBV2,TRBD1,TRBJ1-4,NA,15,CASRDRISTNEKLFF,TGTGCCAGCCGGGACAGAATATCAACTAATGAAAAACTGTTTTTT
TRBV28,NA,TRBJ2-7,NA,11,CASSLLGEQYF,TGTGCCAGCAGCCTGTTGGGTGAGCAGTACTTC
TRBV4-1,NA,TRBJ1-3,NA,17,CASSQVFGSNSGNTIYF,TGCGCCAGCAGCCAAGTTTTCGGCAGTAACTCTGGAAACACCATATATTTT
TRBV5-1,NA,TRBJ1-3,NA,13,CASSAVSGNTIYF,TGCGCCAGCAGCGCCGTATCTGGAAACACCATATATTTT
TRBV4-3,TRBD1,TRBJ1-1,few,16,CASSQDRGQMNTEAFF,TGCGCCAGCAGCCAAGATAGGGGGCAGATGAACACTGAAGCTTTCTTT
TRBV28,TRBD1,TRBJ2-2,NA,19,CASSLYGGGQGPNTGELFF,TGTGCCAGCAGTTTATACGGAGGTGGACAGGGACCGAACACCGGGGAGCTGTTTTTT
TRBV6-9,TRBD1,TRBJ1-1,NA,13,CASSSTPGQGAFF,TGTGCCAGCAGTTCCACCCCCGGACAGGGAGCTTTCTTT
TRBV4-3,NA,TRBJ2-3,many,15,CASSQDWSRTDTQYF,TGCGCCAGCAGCCAAGATTGGAGCAGGACAGATACGCAGTATTTT
TRBV30,TRBD2,TRBJ2-1,once,11,CAQRDYNEQFF,TGTGCCCAGCGGGACTACAATGAGCAGTTCTTC
TRBV30,TRBD2,TRBJ2-3,NA,12,CAWSGGTDTQYF,TGTGCCTGGAGCGGGGGGACTGATACGCAGTATTTT
TRBV4-1,TRBD2,TRBJ2-2,NA,19,CASSRSPTGLAGTTGELFF,TGCGCCAGCAGCCGATCCCCCACGGGACTAGCGGGGACCACCGGGGAGCTGTTTTTT
TRBV29-1,TRBD1,TRBJ2-7,NA,13,CSVLGTVRDEQYF,TGCAGCGTACTGGGGACAGTCCGGGACGAGCAGTACTTC
TRBV5-4,TRBD2,TRBJ2-5,NA,17,CASSLDLAGGAQETQYF,TGTGCCAGCAGCTTGGACCTAGCGGGAGGCGCGCAAGAGACCCAGTACTTC
TRBV5-1,NA,TRBJ1-2,NA,13,CASTLDIPNGYTF,TGCGCCAGCACACTGGACATCCCCAATGGCTACACCTTC
TRBV11-2,NA,TRBJ2-3,once,14,CASSVDIVTDTQYF,TGTGCCAGCAGCGTCGACATAGTCACAGATACGCAGTATTTT
TRBV30,NA,TRBJ1-1,many,14,CAWSVTEMNTEAFF,TGTGCCTGGAGTGTAACGGAGATGAACACTGAAGCTTTCTTT